Presented here are 17 T cell receptor beta chains from one specimen sequenced in a study of Ad26.COV2.S vaccination and SARS-CoV-2 variants. Sequenced by immunoSEQ multiplex PCR; TCRdb stores in-frame clones only, minus some. The data hold about 350,000 clones, with 92% observed a single time. The sequences come from peripheral blood, collected after recovery from COVID-19. These receptors came from a human donor who had recovered from COVID-19.

The CDR3 sequence: CASSYNRGSTNEKLFF. In nucleotides, the CDR3 is TGTGCCAGCTCATATAACAGGGGATCAACTAATGAAAAACTGTTTTTT. V gene TRBV18 combines with J gene TRBJ1-4, with TRBD1 identical over 7 bases. The CDR3 is 16 residues long. Trimming at V came to 5 bases and at J to 0 bases, leaving 6 bases not matched to a gene. Looked up from germline, CDR1 is KGHSH and CDR2 is LQKENI.

The chain has TRBV6-5 and TRBJ1-3; no reliable D call. This CDR3 has 13 amino acids. Germline CDR1 MNHEY, CDR2 SVGAGI. V shed 6 bases and J shed 7 bases, with 13 bases lying between them. The CDR3 nucleotides read TGTGCCAGCAGAGCTAGGATGCGGAACACCATATATTTT. Translated: CASRARMRNTIYF.

The rearrangement links TRBV6-6 to TRBJ1-1; D possibly corresponds to TRBD1 (6 bases). The V end was cut by 2 bases, the J end by 1 base, with 8 bases between. CDR1 and CDR2 from the germline V gene are MNHNY and SVGAGI (reference sequence). The CDR3 covers 14 residues. In DNA, the CDR3 is TGTGCCAGCAGTTACCAGACAGGGAACACTGAAGCTTTCTTT. It specifies CASSYQTGNTEAFF.

This clone was recorded only once. This chain uses TRBV2 with TRBJ1-2; 7 bases agree with TRBD1. CDR1 and CDR2 (germline): SNHLY, FYNNEI. This CDR3 contains 13 residues. V shed 6 bases, J shed 5 bases, and the junction held 6 bases outside the gene matches. The CDR3 spells CASRGTELYGYTF. CDR3 in DNA: TGTGCCAGCAGAGGGACAGAACTTTATGGCTACACCTTC.

The CDR3 loop reads CASSYEGKTQYF. The CDR3 coding sequence is TGTGCCAGCAGTTACGAGGGAAAGACCCAGTACTTC. V gene TRBV6-6 combines with J gene TRBJ2-5, with a tentative D call TRBD2 (5 bases). Per the germline V gene, CDR1 is MNHNY and CDR2 is SVGAGI (reference sequence). The CDR3 spans 12 residues. V was clipped by 2 bases and J by 6 bases, with 7 bases between them.

The chain employs TRBV25-1 and TRBJ2-3; D not resolved. Between the trimmed V and J ends, which lost 8 bases and 6 bases, there was a span of 6 bases. The CDR3 loop spans 10 amino acids. Looked up from germline, CDR1 is MGHDK and CDR2 is SYGVNS. Here the CDR3 reads CASGWDTQYF. CDR3 in DNA: TGTGCCAGCGGCTGGGATACGCAGTATTTT.

The genes are TRBV3-1 (or the pseudogene TRBV3-2) and TRBJ1-6; weak D call: TRBD1 (5 bases). Germline V gene data show CDR1 as LGHDT and CDR2 as YNNKEL (reference sequence). The CDR3 runs to 17 residues. With 0 bases removed from V and 0 bases from J, the gap between germline ends came to 9 bases. For the CDR3, the DNA is TGTGCCAGCAGCCAAGACGGGGGACTCTCCTATAATTCACCCCTCCACTTT. Amino acid sequence: CASSQDGGLSYNSPLHF.

This clone has a single count. V gene TRBV2 combines with J gene TRBJ2-1; D may correspond to TRBD1 or TRBD2 (5 bases each). The CDR3 is 12 amino acids. With 7 bases removed from V and 6 bases from J, the gap between germline ends came to 10 bases. Germline-derived CDR1 and CDR2 are SNHLY and FYNNEI. The CDR3 region has the DNA TGTGCCAGCACGGGGCGGTCCAATGAGCAGTTCTTC. Translating gives CASTGRSNEQFF.

The chain uses TRBV2 and TRBJ2-2, with a weak D call TRBD2 (6 bases). This CDR3 is 15 amino acids long. The V end was cut by 7 bases, the J end by 6 bases, with 18 bases between. The V gene's germline CDR1 is SNHLY and CDR2 FYNNEI. Here the CDR3 reads CASTRASVWAGELFF. The DNA for the CDR3 is TGTGCCAGCACCCGGGCTAGCGTCTGGGCCGGGGAGCTGTTTTTT.

The chain's CDR3 is CASSPPTSGGFEEQFF. The DNA for the CDR3 is TGTGCCAGCTCACCACCCACTAGCGGGGGGTTTGAGGAGCAGTTCTTC. The chain carries TRBV18 and TRBJ2-1; 12 nucleotides line up with TRBD2. V lost 0 bases and J lost 10; bases outside the gene matches: 7. CDR1 and CDR2 from the germline V gene are KGHSH and LQKENI. This CDR3 spans 16 amino acids.

This clone was seen just once. The chain uses TRBV12-3 or TRBV12-4 and TRBJ1-2, with D tentatively TRBD1 (5 bases). This CDR3 is built from 12 residues. Trimming removed 5 bases from V and 8 bases from J, with 12 bases in between. CDR3 sequence reads: CASSPDIFGYTF. Written as DNA, the CDR3 is TGTGCCAGCAGTCCGGACATATTCGGCTACACCTTC.

The rearrangement uses TRBV2 and TRBJ1-2, with TRBD1 matching 7 bases. The CDR3 is 14 residues long. The V and J ends lost 9 bases and 2 bases, in that order; junction bases with no gene match: 9. Germline CDR1 SNHLY, CDR2 FYNNEI. In DNA, the CDR3 is TGTGCCAGAGCTACCGGGACAGTCAACTATGGCTACACCTTC. Its translation: CARATGTVNYGYTF.

The chain uses TRBV18 and TRBJ1-5; 10 positions agree with TRBD1. The V and J ends lost 8 bases and 2 bases, in that order; junction bases with no gene match: 9. The length of the CDR3 is 16 residues. Germline CDR1 reads KGHSH; CDR2 reads LQKENI. The CDR3 is CASTRSTGGGNQPQHF. CDR3 sequence (DNA): TGTGCCAGCACTCGATCGACAGGGGGCGGCAATCAGCCCCAGCATTTT.

The rearrangement links TRBV6-2 or TRBV6-3 to TRBJ1-1; no clear D. The length of the CDR3 is 14 residues. Trimming shortened V by 0 bases and J by 8 bases, and 13 bases separated the two germline ends. Germline loops: CDR1 MNHEY, CDR2 SVGEGT. CDR3 sequence (DNA): TGTGCCAGCAGTTACTCTGCGGGAGGCACGGAAGCTTTCTTT. It codes for CASSYSAGGTEAFF.

This chain joins TRBV7-2 and TRBJ1-6; tentative D call: TRBD1 (5 bases). V was cut by 4 bases and J by 7 bases, with 8 bases left in between. Germline V gene data show CDR1 as SGHTA and CDR2 as FQGNSA. This CDR3 has 13 amino acids. The CDR3 loop is CASSWSGNSPLHF. CDR3 sequence (DNA): TGTGCCAGCAGCTGGTCAGGGAATTCACCCCTCCACTTT.

In the case of this clone: A much larger clone is a single base away; this may be a read error. The V gene is TRBV7-3, the J gene TRBJ2-2; D is ambiguous. This CDR3 comprises 13 residues. The V and J ends lost 5 bases and 3 bases respectively, with 7 bases between them. Germline assignment: CDR1 SGHTA and CDR2 FQGTGA. CDR3 residues: CASSLDYTGELFF. The DNA of the CDR3 is TGTGCCAGCAGCCTCGATTACACCGGGGAGCTGTTTTTT.

The chain employs TRBV5-4 and TRBJ2-7; TRBD1 or TRBD2 may be the D gene (5 bases each). The germline CDR1 and CDR2 sequences are SGHNT and YYREEE (reference sequence). The CDR3 is 15 amino acids. V lost 1 base and J lost 7, with 18 bases in between. CDR3 protein: CASSLLYGDLGEQYF. As DNA, the CDR3 is TGTGCCAGCAGCTTGTTGTACGGGGACCTGGGGGAGCAGTACTTC. Drawing the rest from reference TRBV5-4 and TRBJ2-7, the complete variable domain is ETGVTQSPTHLIKTRGQQVTLRCSSQSGHNTVSWYQQALGQGPQFIFQYYREEENGRGNFPPRFSGLQFPNYSSELNVNALELDDSALYLCASSLLYGDLGEQYFGPGTRLTVT.